The clone carrying this T cell receptor beta chain has more than one count but fewer than ten. The antigen is unknown. The sample comes from a study of T cell responses to AZD1222 COVID-19 vaccine. The method was immunoSEQ multiplex PCR; TCRdb's version includes in-frame clones alone and lacks a portion of them. The table includes some 150,000 clones, around nine tenths detected once. Study findings and constraints: At 160-218 and 743-854, vaccine-associated CD4 TCRs were dominant, and they spanned spike. The breadth and depth of Spike-specific TCRs increased once two AZD1222 doses had been given. Most donors were white British and more were female, and clonal diversity was possibly underestimated.

Trimming took off 2 bases at V and 5 bases at J, with 14 bases between the two ends. Looked up from germline, CDR1 is SGDLS and CDR2 is YYNGEE. This CDR3 has 15 residues. This clonotype originated in an adult in good health. The sequencing here drew on peripheral blood, taken on day 0 of MenACWY control vaccination. The genes are TRBV9 and TRBJ2-1; D gene uncertain. The CDR3 nucleotides read TGTGCCAGCAGCGTTCCTGGGGTCACGAACAATGAGCAGTTCTTC. Encoded protein: CASSVPGVTNNEQFF.